This T cell receptor beta chain was captured in a study of PD-1 blockade in classical Hodgkin lymphoma. Study overall: Nivolumab dosed at 3 mg/kg went to patients intravenously every 2 weeks.

Study observations and caveats: Before treatment, TCR diversity in newly diagnosed patients was reportedly lower than in healthy donors. Patients with an early start, nivolumab under 1 year after ASCT, were excluded.

Sequencing was performed with immunoSEQ multiplex PCR; in TCRdb, only in-frame clones are kept and a portion is missing. The sample has 90,000 to 100,000 clones, roughly 81% seen once. In the case of this clone: The antigen is undetermined.

Every patient had relapsed following autologous stem cell transplantation, and cohorts differed in brentuximab vedotin exposure. V lost 6 bases, J lost 2 bases, and 8 bases lay in between. The CDR3 has 13 amino acids. CDR1 is SNHLY, CDR2 FYNNEI, per germline. The chain has TRBV2 and TRBJ1-3, with D maybe TRBD1 (5 bases). The sequence was obtained from a human donor with classical Hodgkin lymphoma. The specimen comprised peripheral blood mononuclear cells (PBMCs), sampled before the second cycle of nivolumab. The CDR3 protein is CASRGRAGNTIYF. DNA of the CDR3: TGTGCCAGCAGAGGCAGGGCTGGAAACACCATATATTTT.